A single sample is the source of the 2 T cell receptor beta chains below, sequenced in a study of blood T cell repertoires in COVID-19. Measured with immunoSEQ multiplex PCR; TCRdb has only the in-frame clones, and not every one. The sample shows 200,000 or so clones, approximately 84% of them seen only once. Sequencing was carried out using PBMCs or T cells enriched from blood (not recorded which). These receptors all come from a man aged 55 to 69 who had recovered from COVID-19.

This rearrangement joins TRBV18 to TRBJ1-3, with a possible D match to TRBD1 (5 bases). With 6 bases removed from V and 0 bases from J, the gap between germline ends came to 6 bases. CDR1 is KGHSH, CDR2 LQKENI, per germline. The CDR3 covers 13 residues. CDR3 region: CASSQGSGNTIYF. The CDR3 region has the DNA TGTGCCAGCTCGCAGGGCTCTGGAAACACCATATATTTT.

V and J are TRBV2 and TRBJ2-1; 7 positions agree with TRBD1. Germline loops: CDR1 SNHLY, CDR2 FYNNEI. This CDR3 contains 14 residues. Trimming took 6 bases from V and 5 from J; bases not matched to a gene: 7. This CDR3 reads CASSVRGIDNEQFF. In nucleotides, the CDR3 is TGTGCCAGCAGCGTCAGGGGGATCGACAATGAGCAGTTCTTC.